A selection of T cell receptor beta chains follows, all from one sample in a study of T cell changes during pregnancy in multiple sclerosis. Sequencing used immunoSEQ multiplex PCR; TCRdb keeps in-frame clones, though not all of them. Among 65,000 to 75,000 clones listed, more than 90% were seen once. Sequences were derived from peripheral blood, sampled after pregnancy. These receptors all stem from a female donor in good health, enrolled as a control in a pregnancy study. The CDR3 runs from the conserved cysteine through the conserved F or W. The D gene is left open where the match is weak. Clone size is stated in some rows and not others, as once, few, many or a class when expanded.

TRBD1,NA,TRBJ2-1,TRBV19,CASSMGDRDNNEQFF,TGTGCCAGTAGTATGGGGGACAGGGATAACAATGAGCAGTTCTTC
NA,NA,TRBJ2-3,TRBV15,CATSLDISSTDTQYF,TGTGCCACCAGTTTAGATATATCTAGCACAGATACGCAGTATTTT
NA,NA,TRBJ2-1,TRBV19,CASSIGRGANEQFF,TGTGCCAGTAGTATCGGGCGGGGAGCCAATGAGCAGTTCTTC
NA,NA,TRBJ2-7,TRBV5-1,CASSLGLWGTRPYEQYF,TGCGCCAGCAGCTTGGGCCTTTGGGGGACTCGACCCTACGAGCAGTACTTC
TRBD1,NA,TRBJ1-1,TRBV5-1,CASSPTGEDAFF,TGCGCCAGCAGCCCAACAGGGGAGGATGCTTTCTTT
TRBD2,NA,TRBJ2-3,TRBV25-1,CASTPGGRTTDTQYF,TGTGCCAGCACTCCGGGGGGTCGGACCACAGATACGCAGTATTTT
TRBD2,NA,TRBJ2-3,TRBV6-4,CASSDNGGGADTQYF,TGTGCCAGCAGTGACAACGGCGGGGGGGCAGATACGCAGTATTTT
TRBD1,few,TRBJ1-1,TRBV19,CASSDRVNTEAFF,TGTGCCAGTAGTGACAGGGTGAACACTGAAGCTTTCTTT
NA,once,TRBJ2-3,TRBV5-4,CASSLTRGSTDTQYF,TGTGCCAGCAGCTTAACCAGGGGCTCCACAGATACGCAGTATTTT
NA,NA,TRBJ2-3,TRBV5-1,CASSHKVKSTDTQYF,TGCGCCAGCAGCCACAAAGTCAAAAGCACAGATACGCAGTATTTT
NA,NA,TRBJ1-1,TRBV6-1,CASSEETGRAEAFF,TGTGCCAGCAGTGAAGAAACAGGGAGGGCTGAAGCTTTCTTT
TRBD1,NA,TRBJ2-2,TRBV27,CASSQLQGAGELFF,TGTGCCAGCAGTCAACTACAGGGGGCCGGGGAGCTGTTTTTT
NA,NA,TRBJ2-1,TRBV20-1,CSASSREQFF,TGCAGTGCTAGCTCGCGTGAGCAGTTCTTC
NA,NA,TRBJ2-1,TRBV5-6,CASSLYYQNGQFF,TGTGCCAGCAGCTTGTACTACCAGAATGGGCAGTTCTTC
TRBD1,NA,TRBJ1-2,TRBV5-1,CASSLSGQGADGYTF,TGCGCCAGCAGCTTGTCGGGACAGGGGGCCGACGGCTACACCTTC
TRBD1,NA,TRBJ1-1,TRBV7-3,CASSPSGQGAAFF,TGTGCCAGCAGCCCAAGCGGACAGGGGGCAGCTTTCTTT
NA,NA,TRBJ1-2,TRBV19,CASSMAAGLYGYTF,TGTGCCAGTAGTATGGCGGCAGGGCTATATGGCTACACCTTC
TRBD1,NA,TRBJ2-2,TRBV10-3,CATRGGQGVSTGELFF,TGTGCAACCAGGGGCGGACAGGGTGTTTCCACCGGGGAGCTGTTTTTT
NA,NA,TRBJ1-1,TRBV29-1,CSARQMNTEAFF,TGCAGTGCGCGACAGATGAACACTGAAGCTTTCTTT
TRBD2,NA,TRBJ2-7,TRBV7-2,CASSSQQSSGRFSYEQYF,TGTGCCAGCAGCTCTCAACAGTCTAGCGGGAGGTTCTCCTACGAGCAGTACTTC
NA,NA,TRBJ1-2,TRBV6-6,CASRTYRDGYTF,TGTGCCAGCAGAACCTACAGGGATGGCTACACCTTC
TRBD2,NA,TRBJ2-1,TRBV28,CASSPLTSGRPFYNEQFF,TGTGCCAGCAGTCCACTAACTAGCGGGAGGCCATTCTACAATGAGCAGTTCTTC
TRBD1,NA,TRBJ1-2,TRBV7-9,CASSLGGRGLSGYTF,TGTGCCAGCAGCTTGGGCGGCAGGGGGCTTTCTGGCTACACCTTC
NA,NA,TRBJ1-1,TRBV6-5,CASSPGPPEAFF,TGTGCCAGCAGTCCAGGTCCCCCGGAAGCTTTCTTT
NA,NA,TRBJ2-7,TRBV28,CASSLQGSSYEQYF,TGTGCCAGCAGTTTACAGGGAAGCTCCTACGAGCAGTACTTC
NA,NA,TRBJ1-1,TRBV27,CASSWGGGTEAFF,TGTGCCAGCAGTTGGGGGGGCGGAACTGAAGCTTTCTTT
TRBD2,NA,TRBJ2-3,TRBV9,CASSAPGLAGDTQYF,TGTGCCAGCAGCGCACCGGGACTAGCGGGGGATACGCAGTATTTT
NA,NA,TRBJ2-5,TRBV4-3,CASSHGGLAEETQYF,TGCGCCAGCAGCCATGGGGGGCTAGCGGAAGAGACCCAGTACTTC
NA,NA,TRBJ2-7,TRBV5-5,CASSLQEGLPEQYF,TGTGCCAGCAGCTTACAGGAAGGGCTACCCGAGCAGTACTTC
NA,NA,TRBJ1-1,TRBV7-9,CASSKSGSWGGGTEAFF,TGTGCCAGCAGCAAGAGCGGTTCGTGGGGGGGTGGCACTGAAGCTTTCTTT
NA,NA,TRBJ2-3,TRBV6-4,CASSDNGNADTQYF,TGTGCCAGCAGTGACAACGGTAACGCAGATACGCAGTATTTT
NA,NA,TRBJ2-7,TRBV11-2,CASSLDQGGAYEQYF,TGTGCCAGCAGCTTAGACCAGGGGGGAGCCTACGAGCAGTACTTC
NA,NA,TRBJ2-3,TRBV5-1,CASSLPGTSTDTQYF,TGCGCCAGCAGCTTGCCCGGGACTAGCACAGATACGCAGTATTTT
TRBD2,once,TRBJ2-2,TRBV28,CATCGRREPPNTGELFF,TGTGCCACGTGCGGTCGGCGGGAGCCCCCGAACACCGGGGAGCTGTTTTTT
NA,NA,TRBJ1-6,TRBV7-9,CASSFRQSYNSPLHF,TGTGCCAGCAGCTTTCGACAGTCCTATAATTCACCCCTCCACTTT
NA,NA,TRBJ1-2,TRBV19,CASSTPGDYGYTF,TGTGCCAGTAGTACTCCAGGGGACTATGGCTACACCTTC
NA,NA,TRBJ2-7,TRBV6-6,CASSYGDTEQYF,TGTGCCAGCAGTTACGGGGACACAGAGCAGTACTTC
NA,NA,TRBJ2-7,TRBV19,CASSIGTPSYEQYF,TGTGCCAGTAGTATCGGGACACCCTCCTACGAGCAGTACTTC
TRBD1,NA,TRBJ1-4,TRBV4-2,CASSQDSGGARTREKLFF,TGTGCCAGCAGCCAAGATTCAGGGGGCGCCCGGACTCGCGAAAAACTGTTTTTT
NA,NA,TRBJ2-1,TRBV10-2,CASRRHDNEQFF,TGCGCCAGCAGGAGGCACGACAATGAGCAGTTCTTC
TRBD1,NA,TRBJ2-7,TRBV2,CASSHRDSSYEQYF,TGTGCCAGCAGTCATCGGGACAGCTCCTACGAGCAGTACTTC
NA,NA,TRBJ1-2,TRBV28,CASSPAWGENYGYTF,TGTGCCAGCAGCCCCGCCTGGGGGGAAAACTATGGCTACACCTTC
TRBD2,NA,TRBJ2-7,TRBV2,CASIGGLGYYEQYF,TGTGCCAGCATTGGGGGACTAGGATACTACGAGCAGTACTTC
TRBD1,NA,TRBJ2-3,TRBV4-1,CASSQGQGALDTQYF,TGCGCCAGCAGCCAGGGACAGGGGGCGTTGGATACGCAGTATTTT
TRBD1,NA,TRBJ2-7,TRBV19,CASSLRDSSYEQYF,TGTGCCAGTAGTCTAAGGGACAGTTCCTACGAGCAGTACTTC
NA,NA,TRBJ1-2,TRBV7-9,CASSSSIGHGYTF,TGTGCCAGCAGCTCGTCCATTGGGCATGGCTACACCTTC
TRBD2,few,TRBJ2-4,TRBV6-4,CASSDGGEKDIQYF,TGTGCCAGCAGTGACGGGGGGGAGAAGGACATTCAGTACTTC
TRBD1,NA,TRBJ1-4,TRBV5-1,CASSLSGTGGQTTTNEKLFF,TGCGCCAGCAGCTTGTCCGGGACAGGGGGCCAAACGACGACTAATGAAAAACTGTTTTTT